This is a list of T cell receptor beta chains from one sample in a study of T cell responses to AZD1222 COVID-19 vaccine. Profiled with immunoSEQ multiplex PCR; TCRdb holds only in-frame clones, not every one. The sample has roughly 90,000 clones; around nine tenths are singletons. The material was peripheral blood, obtained on day 0 of MenACWY control vaccination. These receptors were taken from an adult in good health. Both conserved end residues are part of each CDR3. The order of the fields is J gene, D gene, clone size, V gene, CDR3 DNA, CDR3 protein. D genes are given only for firm matches. A row's size may be missing; if present it is once, few, many or a size class.

TRBJ1-1	.	few	TRBV4-3	TGCGCCAGCAGCCAAGTCGTGGCGAACACTGAAGCTTTCTTT	CASSQVVANTEAFF
TRBJ2-7	.	few	TRBV4-1	TGCGCCGGAAGGACCGAAGGGTACGAGCAGTACTTC	CAGRTEGYEQYF
TRBJ2-7	TRBD2	.	TRBV30	TGTGCCTGGAATCTAGCGGTTCGGGAGCAGTACTTC	CAWNLAVREQYF
TRBJ1-2	.	.	TRBV19	TGTGCCAGTAGCCTCAACGAACGTGGCTACACCTTC	CASSLNERGYTF
TRBJ2-1	TRBD2	.	TRBV7-3	TGTGCCAGCAGCGTGGGCGGGAGGGCCTCGGATGAGCAGTTCTTC	CASSVGGRASDEQFF
TRBJ1-1	.	.	TRBV6-6	TGTGCCAGCAGTTACGCGGGGGAGACTGAAGCTTTCTTT	CASSYAGETEAFF
TRBJ2-1	TRBD1	.	TRBV28	TGTGCCAGCAGTTGGGACAGGCCCCCGAATGAGCAGTTCTTC	CASSWDRPPNEQFF
TRBJ2-3	.	.	TRBV11-2	TGTGCCAGCAGCTTTGACGTTAGCACAGATACGCAGTATTTT	CASSFDVSTDTQYF
TRBJ2-7	TRBD1	.	TRBV27	TGTGCCAGCAGTTTACCGGGACAGGTCATCTACGAGCAGTACTTC	CASSLPGQVIYEQYF
TRBJ1-1	.	once	TRBV13	TGTGCCAGCAGCTTAGGGGGCGGGTTCCTGAACACTGAAGCTTTCTTT	CASSLGGGFLNTEAFF
TRBJ2-3	TRBD2	few	TRBV11-2	TGTGCCAGCAGCTCCTCTAGCGGGGCTCCCCGAGATACGCAGTATTTT	CASSSSSGAPRDTQYF
TRBJ1-3	.	.	TRBV4-2	TGTGCCAGCAGCCAAGCCGAAGTTCGGGGAAACACCATATATTTT	CASSQAEVRGNTIYF
TRBJ2-1	.	.	TRBV7-2	TGTGCCAGCAGCCGTTTGGCAGGTCCCTACAATGAGCAGTTCTTC	CASSRLAGPYNEQFF
TRBJ1-2	.	.	TRBV7-2	TGTGCCAGCAGCTTATTTGTTGTACGGGGGGACGGCTACACCTTC	CASSLFVVRGDGYTF
TRBJ2-7	.	.	TRBV2	TGTGCCAGCAGTCCAACCCCCTCCAGCGAGCAGTACTTC	CASSPTPSSEQYF
TRBJ2-1	TRBD2	few	TRBV6-2/TRBV6-3	TGTGCCAGCAGCCACGGGACTAGCGGGAGGGGCCTAGGAAATGAGCAGTTCTTC	CASSHGTSGRGLGNEQFF
TRBJ2-4	.	.	TRBV27	TGTGCCAGTAAGGGTTTAGCCAAAAACATTCAGTACTTC	CASKGLAKNIQYF
TRBJ2-1	TRBD2	.	TRBV7-8	TGTGCCAGCACCCCGGTCTCGGGGGGAAACGGAAATGAGCAGTTCTTC	CASTPVSGGNGNEQFF
TRBJ2-7	.	.	TRBV11-2	TGTGCCAGCAGCCCGCTCCCAAGCGGGCCCTCCCTTTTGTCCTACGAGCAGTACTTC	CASSPLPSGPSLLSYEQYF
TRBJ2-5	.	.	TRBV30	TGTGCCTGGGGATCGGGCTCAGTGGAAGAGACCCAGTACTTC	CAWGSGSVEETQYF
TRBJ2-7	.	.	TRBV7-9	TGTGCCAGCAGCTTAGCTGGGTCCTACGAGCAGTACTTC	CASSLAGSYEQYF
TRBJ1-3	.	.	TRBV19	TGTGCCAGTAGTATCAGGGCGGCAGCACATGGAAACACCATATATTTT	CASSIRAAAHGNTIYF
TRBJ2-1	TRBD2	.	TRBV3-1/TRBV3-2	TGTGCCAGCAGCCAAGATCTAGGTGGACTAGCGGACAATGAGCAGTTCTTC	CASSQDLGGLADNEQFF
TRBJ1-6	TRBD1	.	TRBV6-5	TGTGCCAGCAGTTACGGGACAGGGAAGAATTCACCCCTCCACTTT	CASSYGTGKNSPLHF
TRBJ1-2	TRBD1	.	TRBV5-1	TGCGCCAGCAGCTTGGCCGGGACAGACTATGGCTACACCTTC	CASSLAGTDYGYTF
TRBJ1-1	.	.	TRBV30	TGTGCCTGGAGCGCACGGTCCCCGGGGACTGAAGCTTTCTTT	CAWSARSPGTEAFF
TRBJ1-1	.	.	TRBV27	TGTGCCAGCAGTTTGAGCAGGGGCTGGACTGAAGCTTTCTTT	CASSLSRGWTEAFF
TRBJ2-1	TRBD2	.	TRBV5-4	TGTGCCAGCAAGCAGCGGGAGTATCTTGAGCAGTTCTTC	CASKQREYLEQFF
TRBJ2-7	TRBD1	.	TRBV19	TGTGCCAGTAGTGTACTCCCGGGACAGGGGGCCTACGAGCAGTACTTC	CASSVLPGQGAYEQYF
TRBJ2-7	TRBD2	.	TRBV14	TGTGCCAGCAGCCAGGGGGGGTTTTACGAGCAGTACTTC	CASSQGGFYEQYF
TRBJ2-1	TRBD2	.	TRBV7-2	TGTGCCAGCAGCTTTACCGGGACTAGGTGGTACAATGAGCAGTTCTTC	CASSFTGTRWYNEQFF
TRBJ2-1	.	.	TRBV6-5	TGTGCCAGCAGTTTTGAGGGGCCTAGATACAATGAGCAGTTCTTC	CASSFEGPRYNEQFF
TRBJ2-1	.	few	TRBV19	TGTGCCAGTAGTATCGGGTTATCCAATGAGCAGTTCTTC	CASSIGLSNEQFF
TRBJ1-2	TRBD1	.	TRBV29-1	TGCAGCGCGGACAGGGGGACCCACTATGGCTACACCTTC	CSADRGTHYGYTF
TRBJ2-1	TRBD1	.	TRBV30	TGTGCCTGGAGCAAAATGGACAGGGGGCGGTTCGATGAGCAGTTCTTC	CAWSKMDRGRFDEQFF
TRBJ2-2	TRBD1	.	TRBV6-4	TGTGCCAGCAAGCCTTCAGGGGGCGGGGAGCTGTTTTTT	CASKPSGGGELFF
TRBJ1-2	.	.	TRBV18	TGTGCCAGCTCTCCGTGGGGCGGCCCTAACTATGGCTACACCTTC	CASSPWGGPNYGYTF
TRBJ1-5	.	.	TRBV19	TGTGCCAGTAGCCGGGACACCAGAACGCCCCAGCATTTT	CASSRDTRTPQHF
TRBJ1-4	.	.	TRBV2	TGTGCCACCCGGCGGAGTGCTAATGAAAAACTGTTTTTT	CATRRSANEKLFF
TRBJ1-1	TRBD1	.	TRBV29-1	TGCAGCGGAGGGACAGGGAAAGGAGCTTTCTTT	CSGGTGKGAFF
TRBJ1-2	TRBD1	.	TRBV6-5	TGTGCCAGCAGAACGGACAGGGGGAAGGGCTACACCTTC	CASRTDRGKGYTF
TRBJ2-5	TRBD2	.	TRBV4-1	TGCGCCAGCAGCAGCGGGGGGGGCCAAGAGACCCAGTACTTC	CASSSGGGQETQYF
TRBJ2-7	.	.	TRBV28	TGTGCCAGCAGTTTTTTCCGGAATTTAAACGAGCAGTACTTC	CASSFFRNLNEQYF
TRBJ1-1	.	.	TRBV19	TGTGCCAGTACTAGGGCATTCATTATGAACACTGAAGCTTTCTTT	CASTRAFIMNTEAFF
TRBJ2-7	TRBD1	.	TRBV7-8	TGTGCCAGCAGCGCTCCCGACAGGGGTAATTACGAGCAGTACTTC	CASSAPDRGNYEQYF
TRBJ2-7	TRBD1	.	TRBV2	TGTGCCAGCGGCGCCGGGACAGGGTACGAGCAGTACTTC	CASGAGTGYEQYF